These 14 T cell receptor beta chains share one sample of origin, sequenced in a study of breast tumors, draining lymph nodes, adjacent tissues. The lymph nodes were axillary draining lymph nodes from breast cancer patients. TCRdb reanalysed the multiplex PCR reads using MiXCR and keeps one entry per CDR3 protein. The sample contains about 180,000 distinct CDR3 sequences, roughly a third of which appear only once. The material sequenced was axillary lymph node tissue. The receptors shown here come from a female donor with breast cancer. Some clones in this sample may be carry-over from other donors' samples.

This clonotype has at least ten counts. The chain's CDR3 is CASSQDRRGLQPQHF. DNA of the CDR3: TGCGCCAGCAGCCAGGATAGACGGGGTCTTCAGCCCCAGCATTTT. The chain joins TRBV4-1 to TRBJ1-5; D call uncertain. Germline V gives CDR1 MGHRA, CDR2 YSYEKL. The germline V and J ends were trimmed by 3 bases and 6 bases, with 15 bases remaining between them. The CDR3 is made up of 15 amino acids.

This clonotype was detected ten times or more. V is TRBV7-3 and J is TRBJ1-2, with TRBD1 matching over 8 bases. CDR1 is SGHTA and CDR2 is FQGTGA in the germline V gene. V shed 3 bases and J 2 bases; nucleotides not matched to a gene: 5. CDR3 length: 15 residues. The CDR3 coding sequence is TGTGCCAGCAGCTTTACAGGGGGACTAAACTATGGCTACACCTTC. This codes for CASSFTGGLNYGYTF.

This clonotype was observed many times. The gene calls are TRBV30 and TRBJ2-3, with D tentatively TRBD1 (7 bases). Germline V gene data show CDR1 as GTSNPN and CDR2 as SVGIG (reference sequence). The length of the CDR3 is 15 residues. Between the trimmed V and J ends, which lost 5 bases and 0 bases, there was a span of 15 bases. CDR3 coding DNA: TGTGCCTGGGGCAACCAGGGGGGTAGCACAGATACGCAGTATTTT. This encodes CAWGNQGGSTDTQYF.

This clonotype was detected ten times or more. This rearrangement joins TRBV11-3 to TRBJ2-2; D remains unclear. Per germline, CDR1 SGHNT and CDR2 YENEEA. The CDR3 loop spans 15 amino acids. Between the trimmed V and J ends, which lost 4 bases and 4 bases, there was a span of 13 bases. Here the CDR3 DNA reads TGTGCCAGCAGCTCCGGCGTGTTACGCACCGGGGAGCTGTTTTTT. Protein: CASSSGVLRTGELFF.

This clonotype was counted many times. A read error may produce the germline difference seen at one junction end. This sequence joins TRBV28 and TRBJ1-3; 9 nucleotides align to TRBD1. The germline V gene encodes CDR1 MDHEN and CDR2 SYDVKM. The CDR3 is 14 residues long. The CDR3 DNA follows: TGTGCCACCAGTGGGACAGGGTACGGAAACACCATATATTTT. Translated: CATSGTGYGNTIYF.

In the case of this clonotype: This CDR3 is missing its conserved last phenylalanine or tryptophan, likely due to a read error. The chain couples TRBV29-1 to TRBJ1-3, with D possibly TRBD1 on 5 matching bases. The germline V gene encodes CDR1 SQVTM and CDR2 ANQGSEA. V lost 4 bases and J 8 bases, leaving 18 bases between the germline ends. This CDR3 spans 14 amino acids. CDR3 bases: TGCAGCGTTGGGGCCAGGCGAGGAGGGGACACCATATATCTA. Encoded protein: CSVGARRGGDTIYL.

The chain employs TRBV7-2 and TRBJ2-7, with 11 bases aligning to TRBD1. Looked up from germline, CDR1 is SGHTA and CDR2 is FQGNSA. V lost 5 bases, J lost 4 bases, and 7 bases stayed unmatched. This CDR3 is 15 amino acids long. CDR3 DNA: TGTGCCAGCAGCGAATCCGGGACAGGGGGTTACGAGCAGTACTTC. It encodes CASSESGTGGYEQYF.

The chain joins TRBV7-6 to TRBJ2-7, with 9 bases fitting TRBD1. Germline loops: CDR1 SGHVS, CDR2 FNYEAQ. V trimming: 1 base; J trimming: 1 base; junction bases outside the gene matches: 8. The CDR3 runs 17 residues. The CDR3 DNA sequence: TGTGCCAGCAGCTTAGTTCCAGGGACAGGGCGATCCTACGAGCAGTACTTC. It codes for CASSLVPGTGRSYEQYF. Full variable domain (rest looked up from reference TRBV7-6 and TRBJ2-7): GAGVSQSPRYKVTKRGQDVALRCDPISGHVSLYWYRQALGQGPEFLTYFNYEAQQDKSGLPNDRFSAERPEGSISTLTIQRTEQRDSAMYRCASSLVPGTGRSYEQYFGPGTRLTVT.

The sample holds many counts of this clonotype. The chain carries TRBV5-6 and TRBJ2-7; a possible D gene is TRBD1 (6 bases). The CDR3 covers 13 residues. Germline-derived CDR1 and CDR2 are SGHDT and YYEEEE. The V end was cut by 3 bases, the J end by 7 bases, with 14 bases between. The CDR3 reads CASSYDRTREQYF. In DNA form, the CDR3 reads TGTGCCAGCAGCTACGACAGGACCCGGGAGCAGTACTTC.

V gene TRBV6-2 or TRBV6-3 combines with J gene TRBJ2-7; 8 bases map to TRBD1. CDR1 is MNHEY, CDR2 SVGEGT, per germline. The CDR3 is 17 amino acids. The trim removed 6 bases at V and 6 bases at J, leaving 19 bases unmatched. CDR3 DNA: TGTGCCAGCAGGGAACCCAGGGGGCTAGCCCGCCCTGGCGAGCAGTACTTC. Its translation is CASREPRGLARPGEQYF.

This clonotype was picked up many times. The chain couples TRBV9 to TRBJ2-1; no definite D call. Per the germline V gene, CDR1 is SGDLS and CDR2 is YYNGEE. The germline V and J ends were trimmed by 0 bases and 4 bases, with 11 bases remaining between them. This CDR3 comprises 15 residues. The CDR3 DNA is TGTGCCAGCAGCGTAGGGGGTGGCCAATACAATGAGCAGTTCTTC. Protein product: CASSVGGGQYNEQFF.

This chain connects TRBV7-9 to TRBJ1-1; no firm D call. Trimming left V 0 bases short and J 4 bases short, with 6 bases between. The CDR3 has 13 residues. From germline, CDR1 is SEHNR and CDR2 FQNEAQ (reference sequence). The CDR3 DNA sequence: TGTGCCAGCAGCTTAGCGGGCCTCACTGAAGCTTTCTTT. This encodes CASSLAGLTEAFF.

The V gene is TRBV11-2, the J gene TRBJ1-6; TRBD1 might be the D (6 bases). The V and J ends lost 5 bases and 13 bases respectively, with 30 bases between them. From germline, CDR1 is SGHAT and CDR2 FQNNGV. This CDR3 has 18 amino acids. CDR3 DNA: TGTGCCAGCAGCCCCGGGACTAGCGGGGGGGCCGCTTTATCCCCCCTCCACTTT. As protein: CASSPGTSGGAALSPLHF.

The J gene is TRBJ2-3, the V gene TRBV10-3; 9 bases fit TRBD2. The CDR3 loop spans 16 amino acids. With V trimmed by 7 bases and J by 0 bases, 8 bases remained unmatched. Germline CDR1 reads ENHRY; CDR2 reads SYGVKD. The CDR3 loop is CAIKAAGGGSTDTQYF. CDR3 sequence (DNA): TGTGCCATCAAGGCGGCGGGGGGGGGAAGCACAGATACGCAGTATTTT.